Given below is one T cell receptor beta chain in context. No antigen is known for it. The record originates from a study of T-cell reconstitution after alpha-beta-depleted transplantation in children. Study findings and constraints: About two months after transplant, alpha-beta T cells reportedly came from several hundred expanded graft clones. After one year, T-cell counts and TCRbeta diversity mostly came from new T cells.

This CDR3 has 14 amino acids. Germline V gene sequence: CDR1 MNHNS, CDR2 SASEGT. V gave up 2 bases and J gave up 3 bases, with 11 bases separating them. Using unique molecular identifiers, the investigators prepared the TCRbeta library. TCRdb re-called the PCR reads with MiXCR, one entry per CDR3 protein. The profile shows around 580,000 distinct CDR3 sequences, 25% to 30% of them singletons. The V gene is TRBV6-1, the J gene TRBJ2-7; D may match TRBD1 or TRBD2 (5 bases each). The sample here was PBMCs, taken before TCRalphabeta/CD19-depleted stem cell transplant. This TCR was sampled from a boy under two years old with Wiskott-Aldrich syndrome, due to receive a stem cell transplant. The CDR3 is CASSEMGVVYEQYF. The CDR3 coding sequence is TGTGCCAGCAGTGAAATGGGGGTAGTCTACGAGCAGTACTTC.